Given below is one T cell receptor (beta chain) in context. Its antigen is unknown. This sample stems from a study of shared clonotypes between healthy human individuals. Study at large: Each donor had three CD4 naive, three CD4 memory, two CD8 naive and one CD8 memory plate.

Germline assignment: CDR1 MDHEN and CDR2 SYDVKM. The CDR3 length is 16 residues. Trimming took 1 base from V and 4 from J; bases not matched to a gene: 9. Assay: immunoSEQ multiplex PCR; the TCRdb copy retains only in-frame clones and omits some. The sample includes roughly 2.1 million clones, roughly 91% of them seen just once. Study findings and constraints: Shared across a few donors were around 5% of the naive CD4 clonotypes. An anticipated effect of sequencing depth on clonotype sharing among donors was recognized. The diversity represented, both genetic and in exposure history, was limited by few donors.

Terminally differentiated effector memory CD45RA+ cells were excluded from the naive CD8 cells, which were CD45RO-negative and positively selected for CCR7. The chain combines TRBV28 with TRBJ1-2, with TRBD1 identical over 7 bases. Sequenced sample: naive CD8+ T cells from PBMCs. The TCR comes from a man younger than 30 in good health. Some clones in this sample may be carry-over from other donors' samples. The CDR3 spells CASSLSPHRGTYGYTF. The CDR3 DNA sequence: TGTGCCAGCAGTTTATCCCCACACAGGGGAACCTATGGCTACACCTTC.